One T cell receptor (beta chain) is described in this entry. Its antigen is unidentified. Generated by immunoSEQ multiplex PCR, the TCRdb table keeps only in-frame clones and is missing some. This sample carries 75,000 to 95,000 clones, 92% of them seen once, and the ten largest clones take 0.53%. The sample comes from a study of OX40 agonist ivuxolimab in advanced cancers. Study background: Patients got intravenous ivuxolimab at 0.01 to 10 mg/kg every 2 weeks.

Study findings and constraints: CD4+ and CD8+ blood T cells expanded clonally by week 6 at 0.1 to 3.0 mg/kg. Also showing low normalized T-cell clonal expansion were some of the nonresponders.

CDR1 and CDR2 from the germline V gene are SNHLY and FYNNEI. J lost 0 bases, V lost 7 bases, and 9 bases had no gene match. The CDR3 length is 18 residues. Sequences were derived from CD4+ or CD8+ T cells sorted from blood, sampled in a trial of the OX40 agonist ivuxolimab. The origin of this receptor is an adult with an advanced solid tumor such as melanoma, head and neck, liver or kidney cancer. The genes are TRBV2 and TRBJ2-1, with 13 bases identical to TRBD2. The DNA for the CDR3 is TGTGCCAGCAAATACGGGACTAGCGGGGAAAGCTCCTACAATGAGCAGTTCTTC. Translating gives CASKYGTSGESSYNEQFF.